These 32 T cell receptor beta chains share one sample of origin, sequenced in a study of blood T cells in healthy people across ages. With a J-beta primer mix and a sample-barcoded 5' primer, a second PCR ran about 7 to 12 cycles. TCRdb reanalysed the 5' RACE reads using MiXCR and keeps one entry per CDR3 protein. The table includes over 1.5 million distinct CDR3 sequences, around 50% detected once. The sample was blood. The receptors derive from a woman aged 40 to 50 in good health.

V usage is TRBV7-9 and J usage is TRBJ2-4; D unclear. The CDR3 spans 15 residues. Trimming took off 1 base at V and 5 bases at J, with 12 bases between the two ends. Germline V CDR1 and CDR2: SEHNR, FQNEAQ (reference sequence). The CDR3 spells CASSLVALNENIQYF. CDR3 bases: TGTGCCAGCAGCTTAGTTGCCTTAAACGAAAACATTCAGTACTTC.

This clonotype was seen more than once but under ten times. The CDR3 here is CASSPLLGEGQPQHF. CDR3 sequence (DNA): TGTGCCAGCAGCCCCCTCCTGGGGGAAGGTCAGCCCCAGCATTTT. The rearrangement uses TRBV7-6 and TRBJ1-5, with a weak D call TRBD1 (5 bases). The CDR3 consists of 15 residues. Germline V CDR1 and CDR2: SGHVS, FNYEAQ. Deletions cut 5 bases from V and 6 bases from J, with 17 bases between. Full variable domain (missing parts from reference TRBV7-6 and TRBJ1-5): GAGVSQSPRYKVTKRGQDVALRCDPISGHVSLYWYRQALGQGPEFLTYFNYEAQQDKSGLPNDRFSAERPEGSISTLTIQRTEQRDSAMYRCASSPLLGEGQPQHFGDGTRLSIL.

This clonotype was observed a few times. V gene TRBV25-1 combines with J gene TRBJ2-2; TRBD1 matches at 12 bases. The CDR3 is made up of 16 amino acids. Germline values: CDR1 MGHDK, CDR2 SYGVNS. J gave up 3 bases and V 6 bases, and 5 bases lay outside the gene matches. The CDR3 loop reads CASSLGTGGDTGELFF. DNA of the CDR3: TGTGCCAGCAGCCTGGGGACAGGGGGCGACACCGGGGAGCTGTTTTTT.

This clonotype has more than one count but fewer than ten. The chain uses TRBV27 and TRBJ2-5; 11 bases map to TRBD2. Germline values: CDR1 MNHEY, CDR2 SMNVEV (reference sequence). The V gene end was trimmed by 6 bases and the J gene end by 4 bases; junction bases not matched to a gene: 10. The CDR3 is made up of 16 amino acids. CDR3 DNA: TGTGCCAGCAGACTCAATAGCGGGGGGGCATCAGAGACCCAGTACTTC. It yields the protein CASRLNSGGASETQYF.

As DNA, the CDR3 is TGCAGTGTTCAAGTGTCCTATAATTCACCCCTCCACTTT. It is translated as CSVQVSYNSPLHF. The chain carries TRBV20-1 and TRBJ1-6; D is unclear. Germline CDR1 is DFQATT and CDR2 is SNEGSKA (reference sequence). The V end lost 7 bases, the J end lost 1 base, and 8 bases lay between the germline ends. This CDR3 region has 13 residues.

The sample holds many counts of this clonotype. The rearrangement links TRBV28 to TRBJ2-5; TRBD1 matches at 8 bases. Germline V lookup: CDR1 MDHEN, CDR2 SYDVKM. Trimming removed 6 bases from V and 5 bases from J; junction bases left unmatched: 5. This CDR3 has 13 residues. This CDR3 is CASSSGGLETQYF. The CDR3 DNA reads TGTGCCAGCAGCTCAGGGGGCCTGGAGACCCAGTACTTC.

This clonotype was observed a handful of times. The chain combines TRBV27 with TRBJ2-7, with 8 bases matching TRBD2. J gave up 3 bases and V 4 bases, and 8 bases lay outside the gene matches. In germline, CDR1 is MNHEY, CDR2 SMNVEV (reference sequence). CDR3 length: 15 amino acids. The CDR3, as DNA: TGTGCCAGCAGTTCCCCCGGGACTAGAGTCTACGAGCAGTACTTC. This sequence encodes CASSSPGTRVYEQYF.

This clonotype has just one count. The chain couples TRBV19 to TRBJ2-3; D not resolved. CDR1 and CDR2 (germline): LNHDA, SQIVND (reference sequence). Trimming removed 10 bases from V and 6 bases from J, with 17 bases in between. The CDR3 totals 13 residues. This chain's CDR3 is CATRHSPTDTQYF. CDR3 nucleotide sequence: TGTGCCACCCGGCACAGTCCCACGGATACGCAGTATTTT.

The chain joins TRBV5-1 to TRBJ2-7, with D possibly being TRBD1 or TRBD2 (5 bases each). V gave up 6 bases and J gave up 3 bases, with 13 bases separating them. CDR1 is SGHRS and CDR2 is YFSETQ in the germline V gene. The CDR3 totals 13 residues. CDR3 coding DNA: TGCGCCAGCACCCTGGGACCGGGCTACGAGCAGTACTTC. It codes for CASTLGPGYEQYF.

The chain uses TRBV28 and TRBJ2-3, with unresolved D. The germline V gene has CDR1 MDHEN and CDR2 SYDVKM. V was trimmed by 6 bases and J by 1 base, leaving 20 bases between them. The CDR3 loop spans 17 amino acids. The CDR3: CASRPELSDARTDTQYF. The CDR3 DNA reads TGTGCCAGCAGGCCGGAGCTGAGCGACGCCCGCACAGATACGCAGTATTTT.

This clonotype was observed a few times. The chain joins TRBV11-1 to TRBJ2-7; D is undetermined. The CDR3 has 14 residues. Trimming pared 3 bases from V and 3 bases from J, leaving 12 bases between. Looked up from germline, CDR1 is SGHAT and CDR2 is FQDESV (reference sequence). CDR3 bases: TGTGCCAGCAGCTTTCAGAGTAAACGCTACGAGCAGTACTTC. Translated, it gives CASSFQSKRYEQYF.

The CDR3 protein is CASSPRVDRASYNEQFF. CDR3 in DNA: TGTGCCAGCAGCCCGAGAGTGGACAGAGCCTCCTACAATGAGCAGTTCTTC. V and J are TRBV7-9 and TRBJ2-1; tentatively, D is TRBD1 (6 bases). CDR1 is SEHNR, CDR2 FQNEAQ, per germline (reference sequence). V lost 5 bases, J lost 0 bases, and 17 bases lay in between. The CDR3 is made up of 17 amino acids.

The chain recombines TRBV29-1 with TRBJ1-5; possible D gene TRBD1, 6 bases. V dropped 6 bases and J dropped 10 bases, with 16 bases sitting between them. There are 12 residues in the CDR3. CDR1 is SQVTM and CDR2 is ANQGSEA in the germline V gene. The CDR3 loop is CSVLQGVGPQHF. In DNA form, the CDR3 reads TGCAGCGTCCTACAGGGAGTAGGTCCCCAGCATTTT.

The chain has TRBV29-1 and TRBJ1-1, with a weak D call TRBD1 (6 bases). This CDR3 comprises 11 residues. V was clipped by 4 bases and J by 10 bases, with 13 bases between them. The germline gives CDR1 SQVTM, CDR2 ANQGSEA. For the CDR3, the DNA is TGCAGCGTTGGAGAACAGGGCCCAGCTTTCTTT. Its protein is CSVGEQGPAFF.

This sequence joins TRBV9 and TRBJ1-6; 11 nucleotides align to TRBD1. J gave up 7 bases and V 2 bases, and 2 bases lay outside the gene matches. CDR3 length: 15 residues. Germline V lookup: CDR1 SGDLS, CDR2 YYNGEE. The CDR3 DNA sequence: TGTGCCAGCAGCGTCGGGACAGGGGGAAATTCACCCCTCCACTTT. This translates into CASSVGTGGNSPLHF. The whole variable domain, remainder taken from reference TRBV9 and TRBJ1-6, is DSGVTQTPKHLITATGQRVTLRCSPRSGDLSVYWYQQSLDQGLQFLIQYYNGEERAKGNILERFSAQQFPDLHSELNLSSLELGDSALYFCASSVGTGGNSPLHFGNGTRLTVT.

The chain carries TRBV27 and TRBJ2-7, with D unclear. The CDR3 loop spans 13 amino acids. Trimming took 0 bases from V and 3 from J, leaving 6 bases between them. Looked up from germline, CDR1 is MNHEY and CDR2 is SMNVEV (reference sequence). The chain's CDR3 is CASSLSPYYEQYF. The CDR3 DNA reads TGTGCCAGCAGTTTATCCCCTTACTACGAGCAGTACTTC.

The V call is TRBV29-1, the J call TRBJ1-2; D uncertain. The germline V gene has CDR1 SQVTM and CDR2 ANQGSEA. The CDR3 covers 13 residues. Between the trimmed V and J ends, which lost 1 base and 0 bases, there was a span of 6 bases. The CDR3 nucleotides read TGCAGCGTTGAAGCAGCCACTAACTATGGCTACACCTTC. Protein: CSVEAATNYGYTF.

The chain combines TRBV20-1 with TRBJ2-5, with 7 nucleotides matching TRBD1. The germline CDR1 and CDR2 sequences are DFQATT and SNEGSKA (reference sequence). This CDR3 is 13 amino acids long. The V gene end was trimmed by 5 bases and the J gene end by 7 bases; junction bases not matched to a gene: 10. CDR3 DNA: TGCAGTGCTCATGATACAGGGGCCCTGACCCAGTACTTC. Encoded protein: CSAHDTGALTQYF.

This clonotype has more than one count but fewer than ten. The chain recombines TRBV6-1 with TRBJ2-1, with a weak D call TRBD2 (6 bases). The CDR3 extends over 13 amino acids. The germline V gene encodes CDR1 MNHNS and CDR2 SASEGT. V lost 3 bases and J lost 3, with 6 bases in between. CDR3 sequence: CASSEGLYNEQFF. CDR3 DNA sequence: TGTGCCAGCAGTGAGGGACTCTACAATGAGCAGTTCTTC.

With regard to this clonotype: One end of the junction does not line up with germline, which may come from a read error. The rearrangement links TRBV27 to TRBJ2-5; a possible D gene is TRBD1 (6 bases). The J call may be incorrect, as the DNA end agrees better with TRBJ2-7. CDR3 size: 14 residues. The germline CDR1 and CDR2 sequences are MNHEY and SMNVEV (reference sequence). CDR3 loop: CASSSGQSSHEQYF. The CDR3 region has the DNA TGTGCCAGCAGTTCTGGACAGAGCTCCCACGAGCAGTACTTC.

The chain carries TRBV24-1 and TRBJ2-1, with 10 positions matching TRBD1. V dropped 5 bases and J dropped 5; count of bases not matched to a gene: 8. The CDR3 has 16 residues. Looked up from germline, CDR1 is KGHDR and CDR2 is SFDVKD. For the CDR3, the DNA is TGTGCCACCAGTGCCTACGGGACAGGGGAGGACAATGAGCAGTTCTTC. Its protein product is CATSAYGTGEDNEQFF.

The chain employs TRBV12-3 or TRBV12-4 and TRBJ1-4; D is unclear. V was shortened by 4 bases and J by 3 bases, with 18 bases between the two germline ends. The CDR3 has 17 amino acids. DNA for the CDR3: TGTGCCAGCAGTTCCCCGGGCAGCTCGAGATCTAATGAAAAACTGTTTTTT. It translates to CASSSPGSSRSNEKLFF.

A few counts support this clonotype. The CDR3 DNA reads TGCAGTGCTAGAGTATGGGGGGAAGAGACCCAGTACTTC. It yields the protein CSARVWGEETQYF. The chain uses TRBV20-1 and TRBJ2-5; perhaps TRBD2 as D (6 bases). This CDR3 has 13 amino acids. Germline V gene lookup returns CDR1 DFQATT and CDR2 SNEGSKA (reference sequence). V gave up 1 base and J gave up 3 bases, with 9 bases separating them.

This clonotype was counted between two and nine times. J is TRBJ2-1 and V is TRBV7-9; 13 bases match TRBD2. The J segment lost 8 bases and the V segment lost 4 bases, leaving 14 bases of the junction unmatched. This CDR3 is 18 amino acids long. Germline V lookup: CDR1 SEHNR, CDR2 FQNEAQ (reference sequence). As DNA, the CDR3 is TGTGCCAGCAGCTGGCCTCCGGCGGGACTAGCGGGGATGCATGAGCAGTTCTTC. The encoded protein is CASSWPPAGLAGMHEQFF.

The chain combines TRBV28 with TRBJ2-1, with D possibly matching TRBD1 (7 bases). The CDR3 has 16 residues. Germline CDR1 and CDR2: MDHEN and SYDVKM. V dropped 3 bases and J dropped 0 bases, with 12 bases sitting between them. CDR3: CASSFGGGLSYNEQFF. The CDR3 nucleotides are TGTGCCAGCAGTTTCGGAGGGGGCCTCTCCTACAATGAGCAGTTCTTC.

The rearrangement joins TRBV20-1 to TRBJ1-5, with a possible D match to TRBD1 (6 bases). The CDR3 is 13 residues long. Between the trimmed V and J ends, which lost 4 bases and 6 bases, there was a span of 13 bases. The germline CDR1 and CDR2 sequences are DFQATT and SNEGSKA (reference sequence). The CDR3 loop is CSANQGGGQPQHF. As DNA, the CDR3 is TGCAGTGCTAACCAGGGAGGGGGTCAGCCCCAGCATTTT.

The chain is built from TRBV14 and TRBJ1-2; a possible D gene is TRBD1 (5 bases). The CDR3 is 14 residues long. CDR1 SGHDN and CDR2 FVKESK come from the germline V gene. Trimming took off 1 base at V and 6 bases at J, with 12 bases between the two ends. The CDR3 bases are TGTGCCAGCAGCCAAGGTGGGACGCAGAATGGCTACACCTTC. The encoded protein is CASSQGGTQNGYTF.

The chain recombines TRBV12-3 or TRBV12-4 with TRBJ1-2, with a possible D match to TRBD1 (5 bases). The CDR3 has 18 amino acids. V lost 7 bases to trimming and J lost 0 bases, with 24 bases between them. CDR3 sequence reads: CASTTSRVTVPSNYGYTF. CDR3 coding DNA: TGTGCCAGCACCACTTCTCGGGTGACAGTACCTTCTAACTATGGCTACACCTTC.

There are a few counts of this clonotype. The V call is TRBV6-5, the J call TRBJ2-1; D tentatively fits TRBD1 or TRBD2 (5 bases each). The V end lost 0 bases, the J end lost 4 bases, and 19 bases lay between the germline ends. The CDR3 sequence is 18 residues long. Germline V gene sequence: CDR1 MNHEY, CDR2 SVGAGI. CDR3 loop: CASSYSGSSGRIYNEQFF. CDR3 in DNA: TGTGCCAGCAGTTACTCGGGATCGTCGGGACGGATTTACAATGAGCAGTTCTTC.

The chain is built from TRBV6-5 and TRBJ2-7; TRBD2 might be the D (6 bases). V was clipped by 2 bases and J by 2 bases, with 13 bases between them. The CDR3 is 15 amino acids. Germline assignment: CDR1 MNHEY and CDR2 SVGAGI. The CDR3 here is CASSYRRVGTYEQYF. CDR3 coding DNA: TGTGCCAGCAGTTACAGGAGGGTCGGTACCTACGAGCAGTACTTC.

This clonotype occurred a few times. The chain carries TRBV12-5 and TRBJ2-7; TRBD2 matches at 10 bases. TRBJ2-5 explains the end of the DNA better; the J call may be wrong. This CDR3 has 16 residues. The germline gives CDR1 LGHNT, CDR2 FRNRAP. This CDR3 is CASGLVLAGREETQYF. The CDR3 region has the DNA TGTGCTAGTGGTTTGGTACTAGCGGGGAGGGAAGAGACCCAGTACTTC.

This clonotype appeared a few times. The gene calls are TRBV2 and TRBJ1-1; 8 bases are shared with TRBD1. Trimming at V came to 10 bases and at J to 1 base, leaving 8 bases not matched to a gene. Per germline, CDR1 SNHLY and CDR2 FYNNEI. The CDR3 runs 14 residues. CDR3: CAITPGQANTEAFF. CDR3 coding DNA: TGTGCCATCACCCCGGGACAGGCGAACACTGAAGCTTTCTTT.